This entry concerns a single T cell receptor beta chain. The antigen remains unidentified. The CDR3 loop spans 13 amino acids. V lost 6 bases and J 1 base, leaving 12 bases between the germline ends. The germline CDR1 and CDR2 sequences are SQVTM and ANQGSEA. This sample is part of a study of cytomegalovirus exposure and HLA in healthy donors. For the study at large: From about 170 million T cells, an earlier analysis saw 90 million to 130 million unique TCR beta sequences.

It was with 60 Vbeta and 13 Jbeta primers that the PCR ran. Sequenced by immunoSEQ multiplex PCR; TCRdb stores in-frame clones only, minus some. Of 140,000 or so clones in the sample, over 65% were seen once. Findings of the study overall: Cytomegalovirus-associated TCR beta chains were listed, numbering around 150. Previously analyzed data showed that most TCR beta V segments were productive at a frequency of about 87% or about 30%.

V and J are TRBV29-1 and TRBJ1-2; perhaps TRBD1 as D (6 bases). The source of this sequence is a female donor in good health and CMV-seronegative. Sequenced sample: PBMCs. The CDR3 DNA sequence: TGCAGCGTCCCGGACAGCCTTAACTATGGCTACACCTTC. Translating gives CSVPDSLNYGYTF.